These T cell receptor beta chains were read from a single sample in a study of cytomegalovirus exposure and HLA in healthy donors. The method was immunoSEQ multiplex PCR; TCRdb's version includes in-frame clones alone and lacks a portion of them. The top ten clones hold approximately 5.4% of a sample with 90,000 to 110,000 clones, nearly 70% of them seen once. Sequencing input: PBMCs. All receptors derive from a woman in her 70s in good health and CMV-seropositive. Each CDR3 is given with its conserved first and last residue. A D gene is named only where the DNA matches it firmly. Part of the rows lack a size; the others show once, few, many or a class for expanded clones.

j_call: TRBJ1-5; cdr3_length: 13; clone_size: few; v_call: TRBV30; d_call: TRBD1; cdr3_nt: TGTGCCTGGAGTGGGTCAGGGGGTAAGCCCCAGCATTTT; cdr3_aa: CAWSGSGGKPQHF
j_call: TRBJ1-2; cdr3_length: 11; clone_size: -; v_call: TRBV2; d_call: -; cdr3_nt: TGTGCCAGCGGAACAGGATATGGCTACACCTTC; cdr3_aa: CASGTGYGYTF
j_call: TRBJ1-1; cdr3_length: 17; clone_size: -; v_call: TRBV2; d_call: TRBD1; cdr3_nt: TGTGCCAGCAGCAATCCTAGGGACAGCCTTTTGAACACTGAAGCTTTCTTT; cdr3_aa: CASSNPRDSLLNTEAFF
j_call: TRBJ1-4; cdr3_length: 14; clone_size: many; v_call: TRBV2; d_call: -; cdr3_nt: TGTGCCAGCACTCCTCGCCCTAGCAATGAAAAACTGTTTTTT; cdr3_aa: CASTPRPSNEKLFF
j_call: TRBJ1-1; cdr3_length: 13; clone_size: -; v_call: TRBV6-1; d_call: -; cdr3_nt: TGTGCCAGCAGTGAACCAGGGGACACTGAAGCTTTCTTT; cdr3_aa: CASSEPGDTEAFF
j_call: TRBJ2-7; cdr3_length: 14; clone_size: -; v_call: TRBV10-3; d_call: -; cdr3_nt: TGTGCCATCAGTGAGTCGAAAGGGGGAAGCGAGCAGTACTTC; cdr3_aa: CAISESKGGSEQYF
j_call: TRBJ1-2; cdr3_length: 13; clone_size: -; v_call: TRBV29-1; d_call: TRBD1; cdr3_nt: TGCAGCGTTGATGGGACAGGGACGGGTGGCTACACCTTC; cdr3_aa: CSVDGTGTGGYTF
j_call: TRBJ1-3; cdr3_length: 12; clone_size: -; v_call: TRBV30; d_call: -; cdr3_nt: TGTGCCTGGAGTGTCGGTGGAAACACCATATATTTT; cdr3_aa: CAWSVGGNTIYF
j_call: TRBJ1-5; cdr3_length: 13; clone_size: few; v_call: TRBV7-8; d_call: -; cdr3_nt: TGTGCCAGCAGCTTTGCCGGAGATCAGCCCCAGCATTTT; cdr3_aa: CASSFAGDQPQHF
j_call: TRBJ2-1; cdr3_length: 15; clone_size: -; v_call: TRBV11-1; d_call: -; cdr3_nt: TGTGCCAGCAGGGGAACGGGGAACGCCTACAATGAGCAGTTCTTC; cdr3_aa: CASRGTGNAYNEQFF
j_call: TRBJ1-1; cdr3_length: 13; clone_size: -; v_call: TRBV18; d_call: -; cdr3_nt: TGTGCCAGCTCACCGCTAACCGGGGAAGAAGCTTTCTTT; cdr3_aa: CASSPLTGEEAFF